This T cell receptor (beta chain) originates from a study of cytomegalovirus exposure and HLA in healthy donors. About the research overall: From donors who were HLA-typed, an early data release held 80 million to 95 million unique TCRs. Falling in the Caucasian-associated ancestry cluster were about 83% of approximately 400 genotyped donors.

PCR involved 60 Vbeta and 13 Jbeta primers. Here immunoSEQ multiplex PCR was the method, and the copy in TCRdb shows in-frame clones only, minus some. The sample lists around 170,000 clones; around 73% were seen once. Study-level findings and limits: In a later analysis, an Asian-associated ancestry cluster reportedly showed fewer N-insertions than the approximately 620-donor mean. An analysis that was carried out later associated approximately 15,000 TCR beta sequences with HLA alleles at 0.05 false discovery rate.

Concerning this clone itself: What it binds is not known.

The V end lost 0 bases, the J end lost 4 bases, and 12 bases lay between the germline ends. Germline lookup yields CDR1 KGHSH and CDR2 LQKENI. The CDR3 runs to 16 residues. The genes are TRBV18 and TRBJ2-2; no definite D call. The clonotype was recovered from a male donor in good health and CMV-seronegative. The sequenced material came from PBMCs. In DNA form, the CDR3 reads TGTGCCAGCTCACCACCAGTAGTGGCAGGCACCGGGGAGCTGTTTTTT. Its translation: CASSPPVVAGTGELFF. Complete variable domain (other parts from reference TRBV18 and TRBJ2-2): NAGVMQNPRHLVRRRGQEARLRCSPMKGHSHVYWYRQLPEEGLKFMVYLQKENIIDESGMPKERFSAEFPKEGPSILRIQQVVRGDSAAYFCASSPPVVAGTGELFFGEGSRLTVL.